Following are 5 T cell receptor beta chains from one sample sequenced in a study of blood T cell repertoires in COVID-19. Clones were read by immunoSEQ multiplex PCR, and TCRdb kept only the in-frame ones, dropping some. Of more than 80,000 clones in the sample, approximately 88% were seen once. The sequenced sample was peripheral blood. These receptors were collected from an elderly woman with active or convalescent COVID-19.

This clone has only a few counts. The chain recombines TRBV11-2 with TRBJ1-6, with unresolved D. This CDR3 is 14 amino acids long. Deletions cut 0 bases from V and 12 bases from J, with 12 bases between. In germline, CDR1 is SGHAT, CDR2 FQNNGV. The CDR3 nucleotides are TGTGCCAGCAGCTTAGATCGCTCCTTACAACCCCTCCACTTT. It codes for CASSLDRSLQPLHF.

The rearrangement joins TRBV9 to TRBJ1-1, with D possibly TRBD1 on 5 matching bases. CDR3 length equals 16 residues. V dropped 0 bases and J dropped 1 base, with 13 bases sitting between them. Germline V gene data show CDR1 as SGDLS and CDR2 as YYNGEE. CDR3 amino acids: CASSVDPGRENTEAFF. The CDR3 region has the DNA TGTGCCAGCAGCGTAGACCCAGGCAGGGAGAACACTGAAGCTTTCTTT.

V usage is TRBV28 and J usage is TRBJ1-5, with D maybe TRBD1 (6 bases). Germline V gene lookup returns CDR1 MDHEN and CDR2 SYDVKM. The ends were cut back, 5 bases at V and 6 bases at J, with 17 bases in the middle. The CDR3 has 15 residues. The CDR3 coding sequence is TGTGCCAGCAGTCCCCTTTGGGGGCGTCTTCAGCCCCAGCATTTT. It encodes CASSPLWGRLQPQHF.

This chain joins TRBV7-6 and TRBJ2-2; D possibly corresponds to TRBD1 (5 bases). V was cut by 5 bases and J by 4 bases, with 14 bases left in between. Germline CDR1 and CDR2: SGHVS and FNYEAQ. The CDR3 totals 15 residues. The CDR3 nucleotides are TGTGCCAGCAGCCCCAGGGCAGATCCCACCGGGGAGCTGTTTTTT. It yields the protein CASSPRADPTGELFF.

The V gene is TRBV9, the J gene TRBJ2-6; D gene unclear. This CDR3 region has 16 residues. Per germline, CDR1 SGDLS and CDR2 YYNGEE. V lost 3 bases and J lost 2, with 12 bases in between. The CDR3 protein is CASSDPGRPGANVLTF. In DNA form, the CDR3 reads TGTGCCAGCAGCGACCCCGGCAGGCCTGGGGCCAACGTCCTGACTTTC.